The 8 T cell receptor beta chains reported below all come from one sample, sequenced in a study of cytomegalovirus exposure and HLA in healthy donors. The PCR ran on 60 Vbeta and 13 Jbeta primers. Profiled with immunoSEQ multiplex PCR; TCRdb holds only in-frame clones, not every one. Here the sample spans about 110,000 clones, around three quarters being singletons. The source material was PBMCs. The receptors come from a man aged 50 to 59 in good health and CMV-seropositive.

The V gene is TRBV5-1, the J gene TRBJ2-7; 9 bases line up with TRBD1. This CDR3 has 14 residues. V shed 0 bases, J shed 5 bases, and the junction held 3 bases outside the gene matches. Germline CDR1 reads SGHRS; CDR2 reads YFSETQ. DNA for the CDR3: TGCGCCAGCAGCTTGGGGGACAGGGTACACGAGCAGTACTTC. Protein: CASSLGDRVHEQYF.

CDR3 loop: CASSPTGFGGYTF. CDR3 in DNA: TGTGCCAGTAGTCCCACAGGGTTCGGCGGCTACACCTTC. The V and J genes are TRBV19 and TRBJ1-2; TRBD1 might be the D (6 bases). The CDR3 covers 13 residues. V lost 5 bases, J lost 8 bases, and 15 bases lay in between. The germline CDR1 and CDR2 sequences are LNHDA and SQIVND (reference sequence).

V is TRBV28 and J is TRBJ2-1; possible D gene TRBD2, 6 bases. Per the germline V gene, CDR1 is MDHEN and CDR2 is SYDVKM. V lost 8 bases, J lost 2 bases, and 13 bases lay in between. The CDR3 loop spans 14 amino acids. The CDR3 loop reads CASLAGSTYNEQFF. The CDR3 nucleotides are TGTGCCAGCCTCGCCGGGAGCACCTACAATGAGCAGTTCTTC.

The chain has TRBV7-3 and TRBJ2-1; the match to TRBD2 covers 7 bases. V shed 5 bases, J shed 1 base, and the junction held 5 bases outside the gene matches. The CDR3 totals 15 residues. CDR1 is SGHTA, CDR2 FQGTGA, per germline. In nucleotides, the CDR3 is TGTGCCAGCAGCCCCCAGGGAGGGTCCTACAATGAGCAGTTCTTC. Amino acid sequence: CASSPQGGSYNEQFF.

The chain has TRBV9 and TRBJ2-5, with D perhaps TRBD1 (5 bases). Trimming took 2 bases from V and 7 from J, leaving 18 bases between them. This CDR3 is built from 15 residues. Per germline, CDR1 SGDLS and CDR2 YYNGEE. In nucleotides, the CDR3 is TGTGCCAGCAGCGTGGGTGGGGCCTTCCAGGGGACCCAGTACTTC. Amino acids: CASSVGGAFQGTQYF.

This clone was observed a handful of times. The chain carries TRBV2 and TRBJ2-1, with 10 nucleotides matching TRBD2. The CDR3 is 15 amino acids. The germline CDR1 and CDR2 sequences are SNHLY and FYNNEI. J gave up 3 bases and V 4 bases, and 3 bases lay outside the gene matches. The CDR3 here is CASSAGTSDYNEQFF. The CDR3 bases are TGTGCCAGCAGTGCCGGGACTAGCGACTACAATGAGCAGTTCTTC.

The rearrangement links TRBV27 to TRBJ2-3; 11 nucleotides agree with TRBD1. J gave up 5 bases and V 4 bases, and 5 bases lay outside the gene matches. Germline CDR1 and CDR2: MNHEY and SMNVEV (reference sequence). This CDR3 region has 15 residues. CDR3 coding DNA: TGTGCCAGCAGTTCTCCGGGACAGGGGGGAGATACGCAGTATTTT. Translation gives CASSSPGQGGDTQYF.

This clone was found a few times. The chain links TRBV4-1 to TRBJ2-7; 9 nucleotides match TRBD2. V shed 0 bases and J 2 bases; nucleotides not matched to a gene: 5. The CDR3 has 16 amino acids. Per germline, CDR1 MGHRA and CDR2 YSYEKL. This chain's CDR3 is CASSQDAGGLAYEQYF. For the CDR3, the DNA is TGCGCCAGCAGCCAAGATGCGGGAGGGCTTGCCTACGAGCAGTACTTC.